This TCR beta chain was identified during a study of cytomegalovirus exposure and HLA in healthy donors. The germline V gene has CDR1 KGHSH and CDR2 LQKENI. The CDR3 is made up of 14 amino acids. V shed 3 bases and J shed 3 bases, with 11 bases lying between them. General study points: The classifier, whose performance was assessed in both the original and validation cohorts, reportedly diagnosed cytomegalovirus status with high specificity and sensitivity. Further analysis, carried out later, found HLA-associated TCR beta chains more clonally expanded than equally common other chains. The analysis excluded some indistinguishable V segments, including TRBV6-2 and TRBV6-3. The study listed 150 to 200 cytomegalovirus-associated TCR beta chains.

To note about this clone: The antigen remains undetermined.

The PCR employed 60 Vbeta primers together with 13 Jbeta primers. Here immunoSEQ multiplex PCR was the method, and the copy in TCRdb shows in-frame clones only, minus some. Of about 140,000 clones in the sample, around 81% were seen once. The chain is built from TRBV18 and TRBJ1-2; no definite D call. The origin of this receptor is a male donor in good health and CMV-seronegative. Sequencing was performed on PBMCs. In nucleotides, the CDR3 is TGTGCCAGCTCACCCTCGCGAGTGTACTATGGCTACACCTTC. Residues: CASSPSRVYYGYTF. Full variable domain (outside the CDR3, taken from reference TRBV18 and TRBJ1-2): NAGVMQNPRHLVRRRGQEARLRCSPMKGHSHVYWYRQLPEEGLKFMVYLQKENIIDESGMPKERFSAEFPKEGPSILRIQQVVRGDSAAYFCASSPSRVYYGYTFGSGTRLTVV.